This TCR beta chain was retrieved from a study of blood T cell repertoires in COVID-19. About the research overall: Acute and convalescent COVID-19 samples came from the United States, Italy and Spain.

Residents of 24 US areas, aged about 18 to 95 years, made up the participants. Participants had their cohort set by participant-reported clinical history. In the original processing: Scientists estimated how many nucleated cells there were by amplifying reference gene primers. The data were produced by immunoSEQ multiplex PCR, yet TCRdb's version contains in-frame clones alone and is incomplete. Clone size and the V and J calls come from that table; the DNA yielded D and trimming. The repertoire has a few hundred thousand clones, 90% of them found once; the top ten carry 3.5% to 4.5%. J gave up 9 bases and V 1 base, and 12 bases lay outside the gene matches. CDR3 length: 16 amino acids. The germline V gene encodes CDR1 SGHDT and CDR2 YYEEEE.

Sequenced input: PBMCs or T cells enriched from blood (not recorded which). The sequence was obtained from a woman between 18 and 30 years old with acute COVID-19. The chain uses TRBV5-6 and TRBJ2-4; TRBD2 matches at 8 bases. The CDR3 DNA is TGTGCCAGCAGCTTGTACGTCGGGAGGGCCTTGGGCATTCAGTACTTC. It codes for CASSLYVGRALGIQYF. Based on the CDR3 plus reference TRBV5-6 and TRBJ2-4, the full variable domain is DAGVTQSPTHLIKTRGQQVTLRCSPKSGHDTVSWYQQALGQGPQFIFQYYEEEERQRGNFPDRFSGHQFPNYSSELNVNALLLGDSALYLCASSLYVGRALGIQYFGAGTRLSVL.